The clone carrying this T cell receptor beta chain appeared a few times. The target antigen is unknown. Stable hyperthyroidism: no ophthalmopathy progression over 18 months of follow-up. Diagnosis relied on clinical symptoms, serum thyroxine and TRAb, thyroid ultrasound and orbital computed tomography. The data stem from a study of T cells in Graves' hyperthyroidism and ophthalmopathy. V dropped 7 bases and J dropped 0; count of bases not matched to a gene: 9. Germline V lookup: CDR1 MNHNY, CDR2 SVGAGI (reference sequence). The CDR3 has 16 residues. From RNA transcripts, TCR beta CDR3 regions were amplified. Carried out on the TCR CDR3, a first-round RT-PCR used the HTBI primer set. TCRdb called the multiplex PCR reads again in MiXCR, with one record for every CDR3 protein. The sample includes under 700,000 distinct CDR3 sequences, 35% to 55% seen only once; the top ten take approximately 8.2%. Notes on the study in general: Most thyroid clonotypes with frequency above 0.001 were detected in blood. Researchers report that a 13 V-J model separated ophthalmopathy from stable hyperthyroidism.

The chain uses TRBV6-6 and TRBJ2-5; 9 bases align to TRBD2. This clonotype originated in a woman aged 18 to 35 with Graves' hyperthyroidism. The sequencing sample was made of peripheral blood or thyroid tissue (not recorded which). The CDR3 nucleotides are TGTGCCAGCAACACGATAGCGGGAGTATACCAAGAGACCCAGTACTTC. This sequence encodes CASNTIAGVYQETQYF.